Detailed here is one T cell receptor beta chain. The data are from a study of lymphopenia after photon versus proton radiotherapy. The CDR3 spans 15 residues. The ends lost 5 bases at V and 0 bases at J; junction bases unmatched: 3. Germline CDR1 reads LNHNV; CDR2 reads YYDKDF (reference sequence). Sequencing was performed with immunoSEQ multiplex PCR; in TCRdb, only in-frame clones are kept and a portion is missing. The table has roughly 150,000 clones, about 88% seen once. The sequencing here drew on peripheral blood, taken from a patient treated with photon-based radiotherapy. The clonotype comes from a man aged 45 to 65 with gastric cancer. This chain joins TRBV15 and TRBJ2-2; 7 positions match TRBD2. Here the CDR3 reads CATSWGLTNTGELFF. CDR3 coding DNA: TGTGCCACCAGCTGGGGACTAACGAACACCGGGGAGCTGTTTTTT.